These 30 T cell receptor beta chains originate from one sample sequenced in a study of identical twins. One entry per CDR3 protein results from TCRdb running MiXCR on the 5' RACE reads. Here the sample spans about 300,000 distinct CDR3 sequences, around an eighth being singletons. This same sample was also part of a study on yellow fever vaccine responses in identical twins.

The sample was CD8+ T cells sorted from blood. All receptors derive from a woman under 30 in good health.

The CDR3 sequence is CASSQVQTDLLAQYF. The CDR3 bases are TGCGCCAGCAGCCAAGTGCAAACCGACCTTTTGGCCCAGTACTTC. The J gene is TRBJ2-5, the V gene TRBV4-1; the D is unclear. The CDR3 extends over 15 amino acids. Germline V gene sequence: CDR1 MGHRA, CDR2 YSYEKL. Trimming removed 1 base from V and 9 bases from J, with 18 bases in between.

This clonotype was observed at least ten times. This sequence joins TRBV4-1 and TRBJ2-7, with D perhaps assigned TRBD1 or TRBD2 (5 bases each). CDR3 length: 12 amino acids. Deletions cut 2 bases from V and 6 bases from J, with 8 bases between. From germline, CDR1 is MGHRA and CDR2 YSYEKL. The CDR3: CASSQTGTEQYF. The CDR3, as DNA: TGCGCCAGCAGCCAAACTGGGACCGAGCAGTACTTC.

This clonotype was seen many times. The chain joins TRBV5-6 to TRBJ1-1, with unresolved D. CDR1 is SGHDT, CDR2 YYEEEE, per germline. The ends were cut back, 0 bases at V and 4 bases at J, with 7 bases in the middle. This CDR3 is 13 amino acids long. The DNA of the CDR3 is TGTGCCAGCAGCTTGGTGCGGTCCACTGAAGCTTTCTTT. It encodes CASSLVRSTEAFF.

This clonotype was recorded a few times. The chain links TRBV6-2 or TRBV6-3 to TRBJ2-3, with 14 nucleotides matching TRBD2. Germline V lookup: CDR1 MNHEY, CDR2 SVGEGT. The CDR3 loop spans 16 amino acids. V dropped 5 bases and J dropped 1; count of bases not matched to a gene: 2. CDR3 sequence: CASSPTSGRGTDTQYF. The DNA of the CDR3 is TGTGCCAGCAGTCCGACTAGCGGGAGGGGCACAGATACGCAGTATTTT.

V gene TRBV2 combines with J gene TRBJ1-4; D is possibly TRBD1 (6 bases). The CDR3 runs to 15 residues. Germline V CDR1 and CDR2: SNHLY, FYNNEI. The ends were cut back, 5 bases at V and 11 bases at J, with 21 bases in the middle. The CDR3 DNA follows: TGTGCCAGCAGTTACCTCACCTGGGGGCAGGAGAAACTGTTTTTT. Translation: CASSYLTWGQEKLFF.

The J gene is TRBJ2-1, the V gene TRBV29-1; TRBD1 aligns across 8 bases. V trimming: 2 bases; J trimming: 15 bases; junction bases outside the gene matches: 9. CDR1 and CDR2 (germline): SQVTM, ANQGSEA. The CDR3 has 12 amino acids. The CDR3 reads CSVEKQGALRFF. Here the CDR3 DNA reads TGCAGCGTTGAAAAGCAGGGGGCTCTTCGGTTCTTC.

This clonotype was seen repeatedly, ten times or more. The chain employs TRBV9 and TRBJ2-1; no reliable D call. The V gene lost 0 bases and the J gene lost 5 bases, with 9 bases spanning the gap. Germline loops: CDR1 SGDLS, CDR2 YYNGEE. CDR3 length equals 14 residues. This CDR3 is CASSVGDSDNEQFF. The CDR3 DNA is TGTGCCAGCAGCGTAGGTGACTCTGACAATGAGCAGTTCTTC.

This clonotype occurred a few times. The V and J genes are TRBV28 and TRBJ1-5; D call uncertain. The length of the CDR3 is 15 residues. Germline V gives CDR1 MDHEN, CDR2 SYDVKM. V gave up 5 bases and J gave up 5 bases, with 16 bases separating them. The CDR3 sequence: CASSAIWSADQPQHF. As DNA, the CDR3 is TGTGCCAGCAGTGCTATTTGGTCGGCGGATCAGCCCCAGCATTTT.

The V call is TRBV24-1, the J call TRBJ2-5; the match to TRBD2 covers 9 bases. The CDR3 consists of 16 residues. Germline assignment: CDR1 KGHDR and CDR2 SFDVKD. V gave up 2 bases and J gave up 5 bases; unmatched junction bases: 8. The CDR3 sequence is CATSDSGTSLLETQYF. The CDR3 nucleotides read TGTGCCACCAGTGATTCCGGGACTAGCTTGCTCGAGACCCAGTACTTC.

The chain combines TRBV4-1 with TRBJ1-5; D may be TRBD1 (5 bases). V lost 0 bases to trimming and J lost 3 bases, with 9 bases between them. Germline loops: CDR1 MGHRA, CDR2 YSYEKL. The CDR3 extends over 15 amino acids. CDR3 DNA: TGCGCCAGCAGCCAAGACCAGGGTGACAATCAGCCCCAGCATTTT. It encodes CASSQDQGDNQPQHF.

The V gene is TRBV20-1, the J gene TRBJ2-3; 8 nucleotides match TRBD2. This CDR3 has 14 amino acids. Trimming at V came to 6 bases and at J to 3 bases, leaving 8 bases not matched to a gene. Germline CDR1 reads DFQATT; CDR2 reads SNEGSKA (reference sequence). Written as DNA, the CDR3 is TGCAGTGCGTCCGGTAGCGGGGATACAGATACGCAGTATTTT. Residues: CSASGSGDTDTQYF.

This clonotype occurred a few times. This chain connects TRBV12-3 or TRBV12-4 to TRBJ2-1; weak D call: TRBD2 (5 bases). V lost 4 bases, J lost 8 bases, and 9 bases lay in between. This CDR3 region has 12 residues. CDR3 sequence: CASSYTSHEQFF. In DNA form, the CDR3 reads TGTGCCAGCAGTTATACTAGTCATGAGCAGTTCTTC.

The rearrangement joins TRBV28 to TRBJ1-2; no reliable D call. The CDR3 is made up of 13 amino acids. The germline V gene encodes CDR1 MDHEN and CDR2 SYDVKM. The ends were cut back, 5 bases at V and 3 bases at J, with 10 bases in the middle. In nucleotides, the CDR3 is TGTGCCAGCAGTAATTCCTTTGACTATGGCTACACCTTC. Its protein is CASSNSFDYGYTF.

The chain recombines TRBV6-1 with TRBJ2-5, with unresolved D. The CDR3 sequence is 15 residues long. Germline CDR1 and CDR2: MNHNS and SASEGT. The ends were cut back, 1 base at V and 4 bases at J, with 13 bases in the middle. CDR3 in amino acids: CASSEVGPMGETQYF. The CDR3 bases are TGTGCCAGCAGTGAAGTAGGTCCTATGGGAGAGACCCAGTACTTC.

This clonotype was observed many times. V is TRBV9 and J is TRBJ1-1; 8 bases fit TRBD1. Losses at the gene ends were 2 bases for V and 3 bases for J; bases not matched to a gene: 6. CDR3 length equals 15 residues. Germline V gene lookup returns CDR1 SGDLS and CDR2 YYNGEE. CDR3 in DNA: TGTGCCAGCAGCGTCGGGACAGGAGAGTACACTGAAGCTTTCTTT. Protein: CASSVGTGEYTEAFF. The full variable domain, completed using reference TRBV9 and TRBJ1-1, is DSGVTQTPKHLITATGQRVTLRCSPRSGDLSVYWYQQSLDQGLQFLIQYYNGEERAKGNILERFSAQQFPDLHSELNLSSLELGDSALYFCASSVGTGEYTEAFFGQGTRLTVV.

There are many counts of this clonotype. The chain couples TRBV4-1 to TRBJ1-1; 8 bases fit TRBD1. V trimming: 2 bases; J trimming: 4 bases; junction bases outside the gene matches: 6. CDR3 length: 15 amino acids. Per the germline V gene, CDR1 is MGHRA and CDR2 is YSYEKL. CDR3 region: CASSQLQGGGTEAFF. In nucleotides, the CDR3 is TGCGCCAGCAGCCAACTACAGGGGGGCGGCACTGAAGCTTTCTTT.

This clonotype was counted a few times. The CDR3 spells CASSTSNFPPIWYF. The CDR3 nucleotides read TGCGCCAGCAGTACAAGCAATTTCCCCCCGATCTGGTACTTC. The chain links TRBV4-1 to TRBJ2-7; D call uncertain. The CDR3 is 14 residues long. CDR1 and CDR2 (germline): MGHRA, YSYEKL. The V end was cut by 6 bases, the J end by 12 bases, with 24 bases between.

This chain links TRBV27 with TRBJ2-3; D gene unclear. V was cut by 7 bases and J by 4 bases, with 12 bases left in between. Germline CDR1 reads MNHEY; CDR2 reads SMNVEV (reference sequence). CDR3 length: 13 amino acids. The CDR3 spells CASNPPGADTQYF. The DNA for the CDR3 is TGTGCCAGCAATCCCCCTGGGGCAGATACGCAGTATTTT.

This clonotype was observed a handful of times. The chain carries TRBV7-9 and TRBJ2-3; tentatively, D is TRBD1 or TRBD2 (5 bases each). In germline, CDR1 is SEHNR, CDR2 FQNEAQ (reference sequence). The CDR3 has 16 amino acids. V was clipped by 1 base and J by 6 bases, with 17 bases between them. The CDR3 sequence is CASSLDSGEGWDTQYF. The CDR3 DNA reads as TGTGCCAGCAGCTTAGACTCCGGTGAGGGGTGGGATACGCAGTATTTT.

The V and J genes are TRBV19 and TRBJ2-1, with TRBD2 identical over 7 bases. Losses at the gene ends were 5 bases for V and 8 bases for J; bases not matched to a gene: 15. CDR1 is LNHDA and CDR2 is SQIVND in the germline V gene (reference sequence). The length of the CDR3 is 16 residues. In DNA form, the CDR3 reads TGTGCCAGTAGTGACCCCGTCCGCGGGAGAGGGGATGAGCAGTTCTTC. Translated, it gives CASSDPVRGRGDEQFF.

The CDR3 region is CASSLVWASRPYEQYF. Here the CDR3 DNA reads TGTGCCAGCAGCTTAGTCTGGGCCTCGAGGCCCTACGAGCAGTACTTC. J is TRBJ2-7 and V is TRBV7-9, with D unresolved. CDR1 is SEHNR and CDR2 is FQNEAQ in the germline V gene (reference sequence). The ends were cut back, 1 base at V and 2 bases at J, with 15 bases in the middle. CDR3 length equals 16 residues.

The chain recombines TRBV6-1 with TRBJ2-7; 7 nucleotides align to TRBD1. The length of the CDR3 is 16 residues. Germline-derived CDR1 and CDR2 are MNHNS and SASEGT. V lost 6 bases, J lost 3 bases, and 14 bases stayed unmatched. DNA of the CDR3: TGTGCCAGCAGCAAGCAACAGGGGCCCAGGCGCTACGAGCAGTACGTC. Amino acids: CASSKQQGPRRYEQYV.

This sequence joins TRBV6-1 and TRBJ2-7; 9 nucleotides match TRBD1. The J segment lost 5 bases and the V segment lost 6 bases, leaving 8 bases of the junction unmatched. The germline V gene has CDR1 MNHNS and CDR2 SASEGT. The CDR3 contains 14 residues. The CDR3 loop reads CASSPGQGLNEQYF. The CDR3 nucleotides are TGTGCCAGCAGCCCGGGACAGGGTCTTAACGAGCAGTACTTC.

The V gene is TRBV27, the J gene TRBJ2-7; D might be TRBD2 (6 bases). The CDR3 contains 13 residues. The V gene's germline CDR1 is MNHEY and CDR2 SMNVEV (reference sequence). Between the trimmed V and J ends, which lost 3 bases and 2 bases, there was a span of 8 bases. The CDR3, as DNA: TGTGCCAGCAGTTTGGAGGGTACCTACGAGCAGTACTTC. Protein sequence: CASSLEGTYEQYF.

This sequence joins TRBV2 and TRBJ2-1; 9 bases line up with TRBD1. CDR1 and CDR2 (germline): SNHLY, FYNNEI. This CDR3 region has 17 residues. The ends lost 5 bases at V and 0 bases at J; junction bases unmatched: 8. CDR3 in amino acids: CASSYRGTGSSYNEQFF. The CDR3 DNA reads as TGTGCCAGCAGTTACCGAGGGACAGGGAGCTCCTACAATGAGCAGTTCTTC.

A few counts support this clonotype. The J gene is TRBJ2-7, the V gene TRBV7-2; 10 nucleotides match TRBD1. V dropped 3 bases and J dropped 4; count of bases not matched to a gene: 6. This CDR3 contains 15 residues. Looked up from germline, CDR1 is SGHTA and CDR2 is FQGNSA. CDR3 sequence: CASSLGTGEGYEQYV. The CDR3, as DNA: TGTGCCAGCAGCTTGGGGACAGGGGAAGGGTACGAGCAGTACGTC.

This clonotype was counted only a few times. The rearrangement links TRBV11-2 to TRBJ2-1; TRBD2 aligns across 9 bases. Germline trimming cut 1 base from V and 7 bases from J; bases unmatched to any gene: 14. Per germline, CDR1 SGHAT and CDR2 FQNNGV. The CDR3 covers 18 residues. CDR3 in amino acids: CASSLVVRLAGPLNEQFF. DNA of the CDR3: TGTGCCAGCAGCTTAGTGGTTCGGCTAGCGGGACCCCTGAATGAGCAGTTCTTC.

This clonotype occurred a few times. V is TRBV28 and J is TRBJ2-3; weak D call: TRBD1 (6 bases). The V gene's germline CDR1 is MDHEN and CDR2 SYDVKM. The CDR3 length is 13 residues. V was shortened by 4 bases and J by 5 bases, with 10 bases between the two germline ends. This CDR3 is CASSSPRGDTQYF. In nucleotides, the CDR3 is TGTGCCAGCAGTTCGCCCAGGGGAGATACGCAGTATTTT.

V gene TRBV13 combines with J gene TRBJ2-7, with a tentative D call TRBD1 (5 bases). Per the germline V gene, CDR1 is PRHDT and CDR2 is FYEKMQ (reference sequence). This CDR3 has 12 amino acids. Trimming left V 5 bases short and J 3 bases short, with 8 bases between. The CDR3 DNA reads TGTGCCAGCAGCACAGGAGACTACGAGCAGTACTTC. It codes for CASSTGDYEQYF. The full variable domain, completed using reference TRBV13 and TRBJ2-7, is AAGVIQSPRHLIKEKRETATLKCYPIPRHDTVYWYQQGPGQDPQFLISFYEKMQSDKGSIPDRFSAQQFSDYHSELNMSSLELGDSALYFCASSTGDYEQYFGPGTRLTVT.

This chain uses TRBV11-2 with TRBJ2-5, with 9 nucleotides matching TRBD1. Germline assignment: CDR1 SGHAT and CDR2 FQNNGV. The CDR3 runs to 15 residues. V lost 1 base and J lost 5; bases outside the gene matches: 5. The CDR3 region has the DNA TGTGCCAGCAGCTTAGGGGACAGGGTGGTCGAGACCCAGTACTTC. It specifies CASSLGDRVVETQYF.